This T cell receptor (beta chain) was sequenced during a study of CD8 T cells in Susac syndrome. Points from the study as a whole: CD4+ T cell repertoires in Susac syndrome lacked clonal expansion.

Trimming cost V 3 bases and J 4 bases, with 12 bases left between them. The germline V gene encodes CDR1 SGHRS and CDR2 YFSETQ. The length of the CDR3 is 14 residues. Details on this clonotype: Antigen unknown.

With random hexamers, 0.5 to 1 ug RNA was reverse transcribed. Multiplex PCR with immunoSEQ amplified the TCR beta CDR3 across 54 Vbeta and 13 Jbeta. TCRdb ran MiXCR on the immunoSEQ multiplex PCR reads and lists one entry per CDR3 protein. The table lists some 150,000 distinct CDR3 sequences, approximately 96% of them singletons, with 0.15% to 0.2% in the top ten. Sample: CD4+ T cells from PBMCs. This chain joins TRBV5-1 and TRBJ2-3; possibly TRBD2 for D (6 bases). The sequence derives from a human donor with Susac syndrome. CDR3 sequence: CASSYQTSADTQYF. The CDR3 DNA is TGCGCCAGCAGCTATCAGACTAGTGCAGATACGCAGTATTTT.